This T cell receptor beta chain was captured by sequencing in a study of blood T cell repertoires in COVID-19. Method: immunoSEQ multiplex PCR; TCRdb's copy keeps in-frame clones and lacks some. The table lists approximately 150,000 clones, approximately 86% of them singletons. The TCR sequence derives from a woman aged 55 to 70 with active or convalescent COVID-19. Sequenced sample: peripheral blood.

This CDR3 is CASSLLSAGDNTGELFF. In nucleotides, the CDR3 is TGTGCCAGCAGCTTACTTTCAGCGGGGGATAACACCGGGGAGCTGTTTTTT. The V and J genes are TRBV7-2 and TRBJ2-2; 8 bases agree with TRBD2. Per germline, CDR1 SGHTA and CDR2 FQGNSA. V dropped 2 bases and J dropped 2; count of bases not matched to a gene: 7. The CDR3 length is 17 residues.